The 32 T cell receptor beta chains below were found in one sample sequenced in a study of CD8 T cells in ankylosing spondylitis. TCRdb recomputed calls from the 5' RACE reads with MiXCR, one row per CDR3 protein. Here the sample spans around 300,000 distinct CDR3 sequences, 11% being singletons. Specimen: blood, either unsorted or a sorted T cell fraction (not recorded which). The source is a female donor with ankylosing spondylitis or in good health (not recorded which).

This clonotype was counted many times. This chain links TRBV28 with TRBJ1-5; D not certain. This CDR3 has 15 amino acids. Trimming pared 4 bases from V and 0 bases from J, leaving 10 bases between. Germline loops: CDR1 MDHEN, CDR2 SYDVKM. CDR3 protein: CASSWVGPSNQPQHF. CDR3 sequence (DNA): TGTGCCAGCAGTTGGGTTGGACCTAGCAATCAGCCCCAGCATTTT.

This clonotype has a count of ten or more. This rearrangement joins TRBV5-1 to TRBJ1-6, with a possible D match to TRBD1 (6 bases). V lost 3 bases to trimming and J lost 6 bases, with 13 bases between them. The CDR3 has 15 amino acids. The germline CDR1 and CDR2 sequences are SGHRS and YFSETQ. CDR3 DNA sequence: TGCGCCAGCAGCTCAGACGGGACATCTAATTCACCCCTCCACTTT. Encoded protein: CASSSDGTSNSPLHF.

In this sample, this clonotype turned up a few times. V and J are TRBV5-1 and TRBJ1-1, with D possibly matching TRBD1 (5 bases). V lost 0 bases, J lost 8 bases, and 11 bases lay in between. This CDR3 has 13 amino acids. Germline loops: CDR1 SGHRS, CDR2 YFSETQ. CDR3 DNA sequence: TGCGCCAGCAGCTTGGCCCGGGGGATCGAAGCTTTCTTT. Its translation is CASSLARGIEAFF.

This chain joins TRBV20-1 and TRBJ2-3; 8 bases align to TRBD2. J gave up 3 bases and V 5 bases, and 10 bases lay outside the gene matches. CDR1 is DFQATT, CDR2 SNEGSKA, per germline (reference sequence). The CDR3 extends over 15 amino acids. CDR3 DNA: TGCAGTGCTTCGGGCGGTAGCGGGGTAACAGATACGCAGTATTTT. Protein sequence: CSASGGSGVTDTQYF.

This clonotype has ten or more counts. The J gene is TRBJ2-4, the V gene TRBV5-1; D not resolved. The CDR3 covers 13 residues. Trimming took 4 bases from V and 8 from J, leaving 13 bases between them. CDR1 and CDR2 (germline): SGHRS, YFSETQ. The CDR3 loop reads CASSPPLTHIQYF. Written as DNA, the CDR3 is TGCGCCAGCAGCCCCCCACTTACGCACATTCAGTACTTC.

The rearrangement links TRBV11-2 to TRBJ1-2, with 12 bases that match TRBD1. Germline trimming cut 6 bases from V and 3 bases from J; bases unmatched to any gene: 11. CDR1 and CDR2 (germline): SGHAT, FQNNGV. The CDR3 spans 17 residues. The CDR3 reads CASRRPGQGAVDYGYTF. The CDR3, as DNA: TGTGCCAGCAGGAGGCCGGGACAGGGGGCGGTCGACTATGGCTACACCTTC.

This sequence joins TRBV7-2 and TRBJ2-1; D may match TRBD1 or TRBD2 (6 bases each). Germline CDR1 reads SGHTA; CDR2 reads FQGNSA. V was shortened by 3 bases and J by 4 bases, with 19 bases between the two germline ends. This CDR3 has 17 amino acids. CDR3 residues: CASSLGGSGRAYNEQFF. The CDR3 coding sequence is TGTGCCAGCAGCTTGGGGGGCTCAGGGCGGGCATACAATGAGCAGTTCTTC.

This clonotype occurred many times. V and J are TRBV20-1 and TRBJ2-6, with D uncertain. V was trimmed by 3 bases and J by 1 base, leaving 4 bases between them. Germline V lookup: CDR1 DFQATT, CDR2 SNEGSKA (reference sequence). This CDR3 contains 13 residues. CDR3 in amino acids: CSASRSGANVLTF. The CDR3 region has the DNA TGCAGTGCTAGCCGATCTGGGGCCAACGTCCTGACTTTC.

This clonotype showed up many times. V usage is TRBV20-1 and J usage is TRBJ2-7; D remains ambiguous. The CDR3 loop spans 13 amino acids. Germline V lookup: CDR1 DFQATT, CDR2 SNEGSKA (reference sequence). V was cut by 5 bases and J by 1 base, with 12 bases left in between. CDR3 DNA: TGCAGTGCTTGGACGTCCGATTCCTACGAGCAGTACTTC. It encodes CSAWTSDSYEQYF.

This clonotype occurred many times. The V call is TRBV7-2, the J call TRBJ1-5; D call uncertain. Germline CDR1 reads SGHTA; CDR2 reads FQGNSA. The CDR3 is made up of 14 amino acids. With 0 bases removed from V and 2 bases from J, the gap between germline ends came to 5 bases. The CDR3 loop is CASSLARGNQPQHF. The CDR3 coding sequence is TGTGCCAGCAGCTTAGCCCGGGGCAATCAGCCCCAGCATTTT.

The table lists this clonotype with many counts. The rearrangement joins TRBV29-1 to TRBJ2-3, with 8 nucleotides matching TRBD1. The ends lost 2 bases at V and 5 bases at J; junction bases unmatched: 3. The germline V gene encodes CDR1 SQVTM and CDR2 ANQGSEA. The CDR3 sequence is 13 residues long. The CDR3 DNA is TGCAGCGTTGAACTTGGGACAGGAGATACGCAGTATTTT. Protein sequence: CSVELGTGDTQYF.

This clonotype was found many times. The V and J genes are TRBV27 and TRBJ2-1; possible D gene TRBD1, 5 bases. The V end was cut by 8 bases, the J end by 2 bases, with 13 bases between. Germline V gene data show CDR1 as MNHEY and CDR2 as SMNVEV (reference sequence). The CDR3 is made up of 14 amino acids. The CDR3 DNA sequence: TGTGCCAGCGGAGCGCTAGGGGCCTACAATGAGCAGTTCTTC. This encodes CASGALGAYNEQFF.

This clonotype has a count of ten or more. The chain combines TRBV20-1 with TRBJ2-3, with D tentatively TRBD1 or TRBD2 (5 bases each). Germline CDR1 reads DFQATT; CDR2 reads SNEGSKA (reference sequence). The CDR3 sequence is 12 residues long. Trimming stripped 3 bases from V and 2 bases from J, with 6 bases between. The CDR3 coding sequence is TGCAGTGCTAGCGGGGCCACAGATACGCAGTATTTT. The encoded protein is CSASGATDTQYF.

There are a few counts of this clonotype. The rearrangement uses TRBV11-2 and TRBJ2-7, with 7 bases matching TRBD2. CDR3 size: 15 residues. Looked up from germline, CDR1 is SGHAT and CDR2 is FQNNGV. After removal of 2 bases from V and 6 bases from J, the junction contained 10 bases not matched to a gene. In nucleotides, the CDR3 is TGTGCCAGCAGCTTACGGGGGGACCCCGGTCTCGAGCAGTACTTC. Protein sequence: CASSLRGDPGLEQYF.

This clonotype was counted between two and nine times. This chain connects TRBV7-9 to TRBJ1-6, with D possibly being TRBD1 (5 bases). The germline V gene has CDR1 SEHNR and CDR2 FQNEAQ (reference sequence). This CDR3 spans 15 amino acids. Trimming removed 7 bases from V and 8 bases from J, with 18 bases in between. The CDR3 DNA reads TGTGCCAGCACCACCGGCAGGGATTTTTATTCACCCCTCCACTTT. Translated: CASTTGRDFYSPLHF.

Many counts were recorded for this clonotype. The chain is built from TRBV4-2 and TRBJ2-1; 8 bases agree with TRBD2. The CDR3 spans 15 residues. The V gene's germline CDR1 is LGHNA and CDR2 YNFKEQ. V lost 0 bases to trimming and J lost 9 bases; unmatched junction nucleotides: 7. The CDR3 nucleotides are TGTGCCAGCAGCCAAGAGGGACTAGGAAATGGTGAGCAGTTCTTC. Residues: CASSQEGLGNGEQFF.

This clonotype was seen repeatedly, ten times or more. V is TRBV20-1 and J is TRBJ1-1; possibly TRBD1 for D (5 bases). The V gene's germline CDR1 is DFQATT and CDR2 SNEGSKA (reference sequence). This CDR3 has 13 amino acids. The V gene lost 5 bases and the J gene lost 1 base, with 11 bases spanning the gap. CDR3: CSAPDSRNTEAFF. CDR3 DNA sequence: TGCAGTGCTCCCGACAGCCGGAACACTGAAGCTTTCTTT.

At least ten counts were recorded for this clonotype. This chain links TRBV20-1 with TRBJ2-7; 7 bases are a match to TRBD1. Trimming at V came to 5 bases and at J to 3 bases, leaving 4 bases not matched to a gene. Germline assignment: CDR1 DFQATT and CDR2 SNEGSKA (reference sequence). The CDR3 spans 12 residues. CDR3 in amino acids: CSAGGQLYEQYF. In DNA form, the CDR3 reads TGCAGTGCTGGGGGACAGCTCTACGAGCAGTACTTC.

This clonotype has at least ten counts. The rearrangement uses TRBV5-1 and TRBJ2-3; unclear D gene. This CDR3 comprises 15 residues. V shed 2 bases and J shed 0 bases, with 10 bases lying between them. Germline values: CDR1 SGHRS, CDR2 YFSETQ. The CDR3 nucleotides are TGCGCCAGCAGCTTTGATGACCCCAGCACAGATACGCAGTATTTT. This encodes CASSFDDPSTDTQYF. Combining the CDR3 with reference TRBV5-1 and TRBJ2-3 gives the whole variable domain KAGVTQTPRYLIKTRGQQVTLSCSPISGHRSVSWYQQTPGQGLQFLFEYFSETQRNKGNFPGRFSGRQFSNSRSEMNVSTLELGDSALYLCASSFDDPSTDTQYFGPGTRLTVL.

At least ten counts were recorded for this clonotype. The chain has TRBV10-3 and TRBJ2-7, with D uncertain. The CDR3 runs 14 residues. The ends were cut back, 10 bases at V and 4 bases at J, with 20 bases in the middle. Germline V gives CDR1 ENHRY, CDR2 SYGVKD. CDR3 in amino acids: CATRSESHTYEQYF. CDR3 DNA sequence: TGTGCCACCCGTTCAGAATCCCATACTTACGAGCAGTACTTC.

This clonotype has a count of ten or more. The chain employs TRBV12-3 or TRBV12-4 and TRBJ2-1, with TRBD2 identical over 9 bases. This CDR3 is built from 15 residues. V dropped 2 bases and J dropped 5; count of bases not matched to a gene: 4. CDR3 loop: CASSLLAGPHNEQFF. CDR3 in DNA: TGTGCCAGCAGTTTACTAGCGGGACCACACAATGAGCAGTTCTTC.

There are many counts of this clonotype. CDR3 sequence (DNA): TGTGCCAGCAGTAGTCCCAGGGGAGGGGGCTATGGCTACACCTTC. Its protein is CASSSPRGGGYGYTF. The V call is TRBV6-1, the J call TRBJ1-2, with D perhaps matching TRBD1 (6 bases). The CDR3 spans 15 residues. The V gene lost 5 bases and the J gene lost 4 bases, with 17 bases spanning the gap. The germline gives CDR1 MNHNS, CDR2 SASEGT.

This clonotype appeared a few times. The CDR3 here is CSASSPADQPQHF. CDR3 sequence (DNA): TGCAGTGCTAGCTCCCCCGCGGATCAGCCCCAGCATTTT. The genes are TRBV20-1 and TRBJ1-5; D is undetermined. The germline V and J ends were trimmed by 3 bases and 5 bases, with 11 bases remaining between them. The CDR3 is 13 residues long. Germline V gives CDR1 DFQATT, CDR2 SNEGSKA (reference sequence).

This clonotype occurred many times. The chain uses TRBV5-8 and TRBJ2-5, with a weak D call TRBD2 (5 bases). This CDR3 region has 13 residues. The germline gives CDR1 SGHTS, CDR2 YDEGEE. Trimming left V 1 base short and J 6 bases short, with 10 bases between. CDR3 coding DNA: TGTGCCAGCAGCTTGCGGGGTGGGAAGACCCAGTACTTC. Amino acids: CASSLRGGKTQYF. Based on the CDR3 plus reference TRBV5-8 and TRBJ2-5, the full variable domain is EAGVTQSPTHLIKTRGQQATLRCSPISGHTSVYWYQQALGLGLQFLLWYDEGEERNRGNFPPRFSGRQFPNYSSELNVNALELEDSALYLCASSLRGGKTQYFGPGTRLLVL.

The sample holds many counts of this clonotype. The CDR3 sequence is CASSLVAFAMISGNTIYF. The CDR3 DNA reads as TGTGCCAGCAGCTTAGTGGCGTTCGCCATGATCTCTGGAAACACCATATATTTT. V gene TRBV11-2 combines with J gene TRBJ1-3; D uncertain. The CDR3 extends over 18 amino acids. Germline lookup yields CDR1 SGHAT and CDR2 FQNNGV. The ends were cut back, 1 base at V and 0 bases at J, with 16 bases in the middle. Based on the CDR3 plus reference TRBV11-2 and TRBJ1-3, the full variable domain is EAGVAQSPRYKIIEKRQSVAFWCNPISGHATLYWYQQILGQGPKLLIQFQNNGVVDDSQLPKDRFSAERLKGVDSTLKIQPAKLEDSAVYLCASSLVAFAMISGNTIYFGEGSWLTVV.

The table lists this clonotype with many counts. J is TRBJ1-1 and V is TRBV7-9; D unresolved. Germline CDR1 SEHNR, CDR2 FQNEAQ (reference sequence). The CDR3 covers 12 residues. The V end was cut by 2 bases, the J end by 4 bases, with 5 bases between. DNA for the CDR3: TGTGCCAGCAGCTTACGACCCACTGAAGCTTTCTTT. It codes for CASSLRPTEAFF.

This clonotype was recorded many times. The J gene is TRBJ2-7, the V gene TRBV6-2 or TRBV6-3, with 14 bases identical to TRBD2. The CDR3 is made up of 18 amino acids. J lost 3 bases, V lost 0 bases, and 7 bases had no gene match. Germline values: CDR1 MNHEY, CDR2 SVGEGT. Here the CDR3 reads CASSYSGTSGSYGYEQYF. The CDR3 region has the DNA TGTGCCAGCAGTTACTCCGGGACTAGCGGGAGCTATGGCTACGAGCAGTACTTC.

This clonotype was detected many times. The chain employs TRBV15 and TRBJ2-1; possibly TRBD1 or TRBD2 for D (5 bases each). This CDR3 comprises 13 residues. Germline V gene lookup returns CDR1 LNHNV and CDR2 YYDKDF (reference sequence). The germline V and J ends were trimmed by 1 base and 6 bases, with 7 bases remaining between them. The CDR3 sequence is CATSRVGVNEQFF. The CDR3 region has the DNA TGTGCCACCAGCAGAGTGGGGGTCAATGAGCAGTTCTTC.

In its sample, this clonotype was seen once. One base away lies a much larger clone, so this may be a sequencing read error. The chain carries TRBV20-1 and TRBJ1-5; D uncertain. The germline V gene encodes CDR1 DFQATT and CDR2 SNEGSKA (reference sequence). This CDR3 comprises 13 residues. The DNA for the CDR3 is TGCAGTGCTAGAGTGCCCACCTATCATCCCCAGCATTTT. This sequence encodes CSARVPTYHPQHF.

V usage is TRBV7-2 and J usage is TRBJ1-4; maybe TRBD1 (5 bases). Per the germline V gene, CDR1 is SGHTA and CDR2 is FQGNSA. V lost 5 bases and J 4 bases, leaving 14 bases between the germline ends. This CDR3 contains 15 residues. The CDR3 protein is CASSPGLRGNEKLFF. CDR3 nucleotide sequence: TGTGCCAGCAGCCCTGGATTGAGGGGTAATGAAAAACTGTTTTTT.

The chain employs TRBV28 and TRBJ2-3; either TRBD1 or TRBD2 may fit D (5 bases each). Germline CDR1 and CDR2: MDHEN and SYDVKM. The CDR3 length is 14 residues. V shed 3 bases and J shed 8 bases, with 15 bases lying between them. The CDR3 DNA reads TGTGCCAGCAGTTTGGGGGAATCCCCGGCTACGCAGTATTTT. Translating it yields CASSLGESPATQYF.

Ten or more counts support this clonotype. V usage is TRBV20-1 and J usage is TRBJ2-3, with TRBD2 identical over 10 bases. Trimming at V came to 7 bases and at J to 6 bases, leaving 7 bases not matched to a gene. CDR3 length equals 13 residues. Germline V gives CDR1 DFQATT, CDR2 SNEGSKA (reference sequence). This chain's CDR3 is CSVPLAGRDTQYF. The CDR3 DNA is TGCAGTGTACCACTAGCGGGACGGGATACGCAGTATTTT.